The 20 T cell receptor beta chains listed next were all sequenced from one sample in a study of blood T cell repertoires in COVID-19. Sequencing used immunoSEQ multiplex PCR; TCRdb keeps in-frame clones, though not all of them. The data hold about 59,000 clones, with 90% to 95% observed a single time. The specimen was peripheral blood. These receptors were taken from a human donor in a cohort sampled during active COVID-19.

J is TRBJ1-2 and V is TRBV9; 11 bases are shared with TRBD1. Germline V CDR1 and CDR2: SGDLS, YYNGEE. V lost 4 bases and J lost 6; bases outside the gene matches: 20. This CDR3 contains 19 residues. CDR3 region: CASSPRTSGQGARRDGYTF. In DNA, the CDR3 is TGTGCCAGCAGCCCCCGGACCTCAGGACAGGGGGCGCGGAGAGATGGCTACACCTTC. The variable domain in full, completed from reference TRBV9 and TRBJ1-2, reads DSGVTQTPKHLITATGQRVTLRCSPRSGDLSVYWYQQSLDQGLQFLIQYYNGEERAKGNILERFSAQQFPDLHSELNLSSLELGDSALYFCASSPRTSGQGARRDGYTFGSGTRLTVV.

In this sample, this clone turned up once. V gene TRBV30 combines with J gene TRBJ2-5; D gene ambiguous. The CDR3 is 12 amino acids. The V gene's germline CDR1 is GTSNPN and CDR2 SVGIG (reference sequence). V shed 4 bases and J shed 5 bases, with 11 bases lying between them. The CDR3 loop reads CAWKRGQETQYF. CDR3 DNA sequence: TGTGCCTGGAAACGAGGTCAGGAGACCCAGTACTTC.

The genes are TRBV19 and TRBJ2-7; 11 nucleotides agree with TRBD2. CDR1 and CDR2 from the germline V gene are LNHDA and SQIVND (reference sequence). CDR3 size: 19 residues. The trim removed 5 bases at V and 6 bases at J, leaving 21 bases unmatched. This CDR3 is CASSPPLGTSGIDQVEQYF. The CDR3 DNA reads as TGTGCCAGTAGTCCACCCCTTGGGACTAGCGGTATCGATCAGGTCGAGCAGTACTTC.

The V gene is TRBV7-8, the J gene TRBJ2-3, with 11 bases identical to TRBD2. The germline CDR1 and CDR2 sequences are SGHVS and FQNEAQ. V gave up 1 base and J gave up 2 bases; unmatched junction bases: 17. The CDR3 has 21 residues. CDR3 sequence: CASSLGVLAGGLFGDTDTQYF. CDR3 nucleotide sequence: TGTGCCAGCAGCTTAGGGGTCCTAGCGGGAGGATTGTTTGGGGACACAGATACGCAGTATTTT.

The J gene is TRBJ1-5, the V gene TRBV5-4, with 12 bases aligning to TRBD1. With 4 bases clipped from V and 7 bases from J, the junction kept 6 bases outside the gene matches. Germline CDR1 SGHNT, CDR2 YYREEE (reference sequence). CDR3 length: 15 amino acids. The CDR3, as DNA: TGTGCCAGCAGCCCGGGACAGGGGGCGAGCCAGCCCCAGCATTTT. The encoded protein is CASSPGQGASQPQHF. Based on the CDR3 plus reference TRBV5-4 and TRBJ1-5, the full variable domain is ETGVTQSPTHLIKTRGQQVTLRCSSQSGHNTVSWYQQALGQGPQFIFQYYREEENGRGNFPPRFSGLQFPNYSSELNVNALELDDSALYLCASSPGQGASQPQHFGDGTRLSIL.

The chain is built from TRBV27 and TRBJ2-2, with D perhaps matching TRBD1 (5 bases). This CDR3 has 13 residues. Between the trimmed V and J ends, which lost 3 bases and 6 bases, there was a span of 8 bases. Germline V gene lookup returns CDR1 MNHEY and CDR2 SMNVEV (reference sequence). CDR3 amino acids: CASSLMGPGELFF. As DNA, the CDR3 is TGTGCCAGCAGTTTGATGGGGCCCGGGGAGCTGTTTTTT.

This chain uses TRBV27 with TRBJ2-7; 7 nucleotides line up with TRBD1. Germline V gene lookup returns CDR1 MNHEY and CDR2 SMNVEV (reference sequence). The CDR3 is 14 amino acids. The junction had 5 bases not matched to a gene; V was cut back by 0 bases and J by 6 bases. CDR3 nucleotide sequence: TGTGCCAGCAGTTTATCAGTAGGGGGCGTCGAGCAGTACTTC. Translation gives CASSLSVGGVEQYF.

This clone was seen a few times. The chain joins TRBV3-1 (or the pseudogene TRBV3-2) to TRBJ1-3, with D possibly TRBD1 on 5 matching bases. With 0 bases removed from V and 4 bases from J, the gap between germline ends came to 16 bases. The CDR3 contains 17 residues. CDR1 is LGHDT and CDR2 is YNNKEL in the germline V gene (reference sequence). CDR3 loop: CASSQDREGPPGNTIYF. The CDR3 DNA reads TGTGCCAGCAGCCAAGATCGGGAGGGACCTCCCGGAAACACCATATATTTT.

The chain couples TRBV5-1 to TRBJ2-6, with 8 bases lining up with TRBD1. V shed 3 bases, J shed 2 bases, and the junction held 1 base outside the gene matches. Germline values: CDR1 SGHRS, CDR2 YFSETQ. This CDR3 is 15 amino acids long. The DNA for the CDR3 is TGCGCCAGCAGCTCAGGGGGCGCTGGGGCCAACGTCCTGACTTTC. Encoded protein: CASSSGGAGANVLTF.

This chain uses TRBV28 with TRBJ2-5, with 10 bases that match TRBD1. In germline, CDR1 is MDHEN, CDR2 SYDVKM. With 3 bases clipped from V and 3 bases from J, the junction kept 7 bases outside the gene matches. The CDR3 extends over 16 amino acids. CDR3 DNA: TGTGCCAGCAGTTTCGACAGGGGGCACTGGGAAGAGACCCAGTACTTC. Encoded protein: CASSFDRGHWEETQYF. The complete variable domain, with remaining parts taken from reference TRBV28 and TRBJ2-5, reads DVKVTQSSRYLVKRTGEKVFLECVQDMDHENMFWYRQDPGLGLRLIYFSYDVKMKEKGDIPEGYSVSREKKERFSLILESASTNQTSMYLCASSFDRGHWEETQYFGPGTRLLVL.

This sequence joins TRBV6-4 and TRBJ1-2; D may be TRBD1 (5 bases). The V end was cut by 6 bases, the J end by 3 bases, with 14 bases between. Germline values: CDR1 MRHNA, CDR2 SNTAGT. The CDR3 covers 14 residues. CDR3 loop: CASSSRWGDYGYTF. CDR3 DNA sequence: TGTGCCAGCAGCTCCCGGTGGGGGGACTATGGCTACACCTTC.

The chain employs TRBV2 and TRBJ2-2; TRBD2 matches at 10 bases. The CDR3 is made up of 15 amino acids. Germline CDR1 reads SNHLY; CDR2 reads FYNNEI. V lost 6 bases to trimming and J lost 5 bases; unmatched junction nucleotides: 6. CDR3 sequence: CASRASGGGTGELFF. In DNA, the CDR3 is TGTGCCAGCAGGGCTAGCGGGGGAGGTACCGGGGAGCTGTTTTTT.

The gene calls are TRBV21-1 and TRBJ2-3; TRBD2 is taken as the D call from the table, unchecked against the DNA. TRBV21-1 is annotated as a pseudogene. This CDR3 spans 16 amino acids. CDR3 coding DNA: TGTGCCAGCAGCGATCAGCGGGGCCCTAGCACAGATACGCAGTATTTT. Translated, it gives CASSDQRGPSTDTQYF.

The chain recombines TRBV11-2 with TRBJ2-3; D is perhaps TRBD2 (5 bases). The CDR3 consists of 11 residues. The V gene lost 10 bases and the J gene lost 1 base, with 6 bases spanning the gap. Germline lookup yields CDR1 SGHAT and CDR2 FQNNGV. CDR3 bases: TGTGCCACCGGGGGCACAGATACGCAGTATTTT. It codes for CATGGTDTQYF.

This rearrangement joins TRBV30 to TRBJ1-1, with a tentative D call TRBD1 (5 bases). Trimming removed 0 bases from V and 10 bases from J, with 12 bases in between. Germline V gives CDR1 GTSNPN, CDR2 SVGIG (reference sequence). The CDR3 consists of 12 residues. This chain's CDR3 is CAWSVPQGRAFF. DNA for the CDR3: TGTGCCTGGAGTGTACCCCAGGGTAGAGCTTTCTTT. Complete variable domain (other parts from reference TRBV30 and TRBJ1-1): SQTIHQWPATLVQPVGSPLSLECTVEGTSNPNLYWYRQAAGRGLQLLFYSVGIGQISSEVPQNLSASRPQDRQFILSSKKLLLSDSGFYLCAWSVPQGRAFFGQGTRLTVV.

This clone was counted a few times. This sequence joins TRBV4-1 and TRBJ2-3, with unresolved D. This CDR3 has 13 residues. Trimming left V 3 bases short and J 3 bases short, with 7 bases between. The V gene's germline CDR1 is MGHRA and CDR2 YSYEKL. CDR3 protein: CASSHPRTDTQYF. CDR3 coding DNA: TGCGCCAGCAGCCACCCTAGAACAGATACGCAGTATTTT.

The gene calls are TRBV11-3 and TRBJ2-1, with D tentatively TRBD1 (6 bases). V was trimmed by 6 bases and J by 8 bases, leaving 14 bases between them. The CDR3 loop spans 13 amino acids. Per germline, CDR1 SGHNT and CDR2 YENEEA. The CDR3 protein is CASSPVRGHEQFF. Written as DNA, the CDR3 is TGTGCCAGCAGTCCCGTCAGGGGACATGAGCAGTTCTTC.

This chain connects TRBV7-2 to TRBJ2-1; 16 bases map to TRBD2. CDR3 size: 18 residues. Unmatched junction bases numbered 10, after V lost 4 bases and J lost 7 bases. Germline assignment: CDR1 SGHTA and CDR2 FQGNSA. This CDR3 is CASSSQGLAGGPVNEQFF. The CDR3 DNA reads as TGTGCCAGCAGCTCCCAGGGACTAGCGGGGGGGCCTGTGAATGAGCAGTTCTTC.

This sequence joins TRBV19 and TRBJ2-7, with 8 bases lining up with TRBD1. Germline CDR1 LNHDA, CDR2 SQIVND (reference sequence). This CDR3 spans 14 amino acids. The J segment lost 3 bases and the V segment lost 1 base, leaving 2 bases of the junction unmatched. Here the CDR3 reads CASSIAGQGYEQYF. CDR3 bases: TGTGCCAGTAGTATAGCTGGACAGGGCTACGAGCAGTACTTC. The full variable domain, completed using reference TRBV19 and TRBJ2-7, is DGGITQSPKYLFRKEGQNVTLSCEQNLNHDAMYWYRQDPGQGLRLIYYSQIVNDFQKGDIAEGYSVSREKKESFPLTVTSAQKNPTAFYLCASSIAGQGYEQYFGPGTRLTVT.

The V and J genes are TRBV18 and TRBJ2-1, with TRBD2 matching 7 bases. Germline CDR1 and CDR2: KGHSH and LQKENI. CDR3 length: 15 amino acids. The V gene end was trimmed by 2 bases and the J gene end by 7 bases; junction bases not matched to a gene: 8. The CDR3 here is CASSPRGTTFNEQFF. In DNA, the CDR3 is TGTGCCAGCTCACCAAGAGGGACTACCTTTAATGAGCAGTTCTTC.